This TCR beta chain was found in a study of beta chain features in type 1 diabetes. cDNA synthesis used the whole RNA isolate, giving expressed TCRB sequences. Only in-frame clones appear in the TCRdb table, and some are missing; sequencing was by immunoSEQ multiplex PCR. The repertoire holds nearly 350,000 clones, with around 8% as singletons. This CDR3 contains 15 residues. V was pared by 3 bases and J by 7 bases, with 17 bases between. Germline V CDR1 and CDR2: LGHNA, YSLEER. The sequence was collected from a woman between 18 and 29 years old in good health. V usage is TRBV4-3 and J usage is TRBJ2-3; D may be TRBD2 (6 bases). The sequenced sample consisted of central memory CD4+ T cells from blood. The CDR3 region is CASSHSLPSDNTQYF. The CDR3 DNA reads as TGCGCCAGCAGCCATTCGTTGCCTAGCGATAATACGCAGTATTTT.